The T cell receptor beta chain under discussion was sequenced for a study of cytomegalovirus exposure and HLA in healthy donors. V lost 2 bases, J lost 7 bases, and 9 bases stayed unmatched. The CDR3 is 14 residues long. Germline CDR1 GTSNPN, CDR2 SVGIG (reference sequence). Comments on this clone: No antigen is known for it.

Findings and limits, study-wide: Among the CMV-associated chains, three were confirmed in vitro as specific for CMV antigens. Within the 120 or so validation repertoires, first-cohort TCR clusters tended to co-occur, according to a later analysis.

Data came from immunoSEQ multiplex PCR; TCRdb stores just in-frame clones and leaves some out. The top ten hold approximately 1% of the sample, which has 150,000 to 200,000 clones, about 96% seen once. The sequenced sample was PBMCs. The genes are TRBV30 and TRBJ2-7; 9 nucleotides match TRBD2. The receptor comes from a woman under 30 in good health and CMV-seronegative. CDR3 bases: TGTGCCTGGAGTAAGGCGGGGGGGCCGGGGGAGCAGTACTTC. Translation: CAWSKAGGPGEQYF.